The 21 T cell receptor beta chains reported below all come from one sample, sequenced in a study of cytomegalovirus exposure and HLA in healthy donors. Sequencing was performed with immunoSEQ multiplex PCR; in TCRdb, only in-frame clones are kept and a portion is missing. The sample consists of 130,000 to 150,000 clones, roughly nine tenths of them appearing once. Sequences were obtained from PBMCs. The receptors come from a man aged 18 to 30 in good health and CMV-seronegative.

V gene TRBV6-5 combines with J gene TRBJ1-1; TRBD1 agrees at 10 bases. In germline, CDR1 is MNHEY, CDR2 SVGAGI. The trim removed 6 bases at V and 5 bases at J, leaving 6 bases unmatched. CDR3 length equals 14 residues. CDR3 nucleotide sequence: TGTGCCAGCAGCCCGGGACAGGGGAGGACTGAAGCTTTCTTT. Translating it yields CASSPGQGRTEAFF.

The chain is built from TRBV11-2 and TRBJ2-4; D gene unclear. The CDR3 sequence is 16 residues long. Germline CDR1 and CDR2: SGHAT and FQNNGV. V lost 1 base to trimming and J lost 1 base, with 11 bases between them. CDR3 protein: CASSLGGIRAKNIQYF. The CDR3 DNA follows: TGTGCCAGCAGCTTAGGCGGTATTCGGGCCAAAAACATTCAGTACTTC.

The CDR3 protein is CASSYSTRGTGGYTF. The CDR3 nucleotides are TGTGCCAGCAGTTACTCTACCAGGGGAACGGGGGGCTACACCTTC. The chain couples TRBV6-6 to TRBJ1-2; possible D gene TRBD1, 6 bases. CDR1 and CDR2 (germline): MNHNY, SVGAGI (reference sequence). This CDR3 comprises 15 residues. Between the trimmed V and J ends, which lost 0 bases and 8 bases, there was a span of 16 bases.

This clone is a singleton in its sample. V gene TRBV4-2 combines with J gene TRBJ1-1; no definite D call. From germline, CDR1 is LGHNA and CDR2 YNFKEQ. This CDR3 spans 13 amino acids. Trimming stripped 6 bases from V and 8 bases from J, with 16 bases between. CDR3 region: CASRITDRIEAFF. CDR3 in DNA: TGTGCCAGCAGGATTACAGATAGAATCGAAGCTTTCTTT.

This chain joins TRBV11-1 and TRBJ2-5; D uncertain. The CDR3 has 13 amino acids. V was clipped by 4 bases and J by 3 bases, with 9 bases between them. Germline V gene data show CDR1 as SGHAT and CDR2 as FQDESV (reference sequence). The CDR3 nucleotides read TGTGCCAGCAGCTCAGACACGGAAGAGACCCAGTACTTC. Protein sequence: CASSSDTEETQYF.

The chain carries TRBV2 and TRBJ1-5, with D unclear. The CDR3 spans 12 residues. Germline V gives CDR1 SNHLY, CDR2 FYNNEI. Trimming removed 7 bases from V and 6 bases from J, with 10 bases in between. CDR3 DNA sequence: TGTGCCAGCACAAGATCCGGTCAGCCCCAGCATTTT. Its translation is CASTRSGQPQHF. Using reference TRBV2 and TRBJ1-5 for the parts outside the CDR3, the full variable domain is EPEVTQTPSHQVTQMGQEVILRCVPISNHLYFYWYRQILGQKVEFLVSFYNNEISEKSEIFDDQFSVERPDGSNFTLKIRSTKLEDSAMYFCASTRSGQPQHFGDGTRLSIL.

V and J are TRBV28 and TRBJ1-2; 7 bases map to TRBD1. With V trimmed by 5 bases and J by 4 bases, 16 bases remained unmatched. The CDR3 runs 17 residues. The V gene's germline CDR1 is MDHEN and CDR2 SYDVKM. CDR3 coding DNA: TGTGCCAGCAGTGCGCCGGGACAGAACTTGTTCGTCTATGGCTACACCTTC. Residues: CASSAPGQNLFVYGYTF.

The rearrangement links TRBV10-3 to TRBJ2-7, with TRBD2 identical over 13 bases. Germline assignment: CDR1 ENHRY and CDR2 SYGVKD. The CDR3 has 17 residues. With V trimmed by 0 bases and J by 5 bases, 7 bases remained unmatched. In nucleotides, the CDR3 is TGTGCCATCAGTGAGTCCGAACTAGCGGGGGGGCCCCACGAGCAGTACTTC. Translated: CAISESELAGGPHEQYF.

CDR3 nucleotide sequence: TGTGCCAGCACCACTGTAGCAGATACGCAGTATTTT. Translating it yields CASTTVADTQYF. The chain employs TRBV28 and TRBJ2-3; the D is unclear. The CDR3 has 12 residues. In germline, CDR1 is MDHEN, CDR2 SYDVKM. The V end was cut by 7 bases, the J end by 4 bases, with 9 bases between.

The chain has TRBV5-6 and TRBJ1-1; possibly TRBD1 for D (6 bases). This CDR3 spans 15 amino acids. Germline lookup yields CDR1 SGHDT and CDR2 YYEEEE. The germline V and J ends were trimmed by 5 bases and 1 base, with 15 bases remaining between them. CDR3 loop: CASSLEMDRNTEAFF. The CDR3 DNA reads TGTGCCAGCAGTCTTGAAATGGACAGGAACACTGAAGCTTTCTTT.

This sequence joins TRBV5-6 and TRBJ2-7, with a possible D match to TRBD1 (5 bases). Germline V gives CDR1 SGHDT, CDR2 YYEEEE. This CDR3 spans 15 amino acids. V was cut by 0 bases and J by 1 base, with 11 bases left in between. CDR3 DNA: TGTGCCAGCAGCTTGGGGGGCAGGGCTTCCTACGAGCAGTACTTC. Translating gives CASSLGGRASYEQYF.

The rearrangement uses TRBV30 and TRBJ2-3; D perhaps matches TRBD2 (6 bases). The V and J ends lost 1 base and 8 bases respectively, with 10 bases between them. Germline CDR1 reads GTSNPN; CDR2 reads SVGIG (reference sequence). The CDR3 runs 12 residues. Here the CDR3 DNA reads TGTGCCTGGAGTGGCGGGATTTCTACGCAGTATTTT. It specifies CAWSGGISTQYF.

The rearrangement joins TRBV6-1 to TRBJ2-7; 7 nucleotides align to TRBD1. V lost 8 bases to trimming and J lost 3 bases; unmatched junction nucleotides: 10. The CDR3 consists of 14 residues. Per germline, CDR1 MNHNS and CDR2 SASEGT. CDR3 bases: TGTGCCAGCCACCGGGACAGTACCTACTACGAGCAGTACTTC. Residues: CASHRDSTYYEQYF.

V and J are TRBV6-5 and TRBJ1-2, with 9 positions matching TRBD1. Germline CDR1 and CDR2: MNHEY and SVGAGI. V shed 2 bases and J 10 bases; nucleotides not matched to a gene: 8. The CDR3 runs 14 residues. Written as DNA, the CDR3 is TGTGCCAGCAGTTACCCGGGACAGGGTTTTGCCTACACCTTC. This codes for CASSYPGQGFAYTF.

This clone was picked up a small number of times. The chain recombines TRBV7-2 with TRBJ1-2; D remains unclear. V shed 5 bases and J shed 8 bases, with 12 bases lying between them. The CDR3 runs to 12 residues. Germline V lookup: CDR1 SGHTA, CDR2 FQGNSA. CDR3: CASSGTSGGYTF. CDR3 in DNA: TGTGCCAGCAGCGGAACAAGCGGAGGCTACACCTTC.

The genes are TRBV28 and TRBJ1-4; 7 positions match TRBD1. CDR3 length: 16 amino acids. Losses at the gene ends were 6 bases for V and 0 bases for J; bases not matched to a gene: 7. Germline V gives CDR1 MDHEN, CDR2 SYDVKM. The CDR3 nucleotides are TGTGCCAGCAGCCCCGACAGGGAAGCAACTAATGAAAAACTGTTTTTT. Translation gives CASSPDREATNEKLFF.

The chain is built from TRBV18 and TRBJ2-3, with D possibly matching TRBD1 (5 bases). There are 15 residues in the CDR3. V shed 2 bases and J shed 4 bases, with 13 bases lying between them. Germline CDR1 and CDR2: KGHSH and LQKENI. CDR3 sequence reads: CASSPIVPGSDTQYF. In DNA form, the CDR3 reads TGTGCCAGCTCACCAATTGTGCCAGGGTCAGATACGCAGTATTTT.

A note on this clone: One junction end disagrees with the germline gene, perhaps due to a read error. The rearrangement joins TRBV11-2 to TRBJ1-1, with D uncertain. This CDR3 contains 14 residues. Germline CDR1 and CDR2: SGHAT and FQNNGV. CDR3 bases: TGTGCCAGCAGCTTATCCGGAGGGAACGCTGAAGCTTTCTTT. Translating it yields CASSLSGGNAEAFF.

The gene calls are TRBV19 and TRBJ1-3; 7 bases are a match to TRBD1. This CDR3 is built from 14 residues. The V gene end was trimmed by 10 bases and the J gene end by 2 bases; junction bases not matched to a gene: 8. Germline CDR1 and CDR2: LNHDA and SQIVND (reference sequence). CDR3 sequence reads: CATSTGSAGNTIYF. CDR3 bases: TGTGCCACCTCGACAGGGAGCGCTGGAAACACCATATATTTT.

This clone appeared many times. The CDR3 nucleotides are TGTGCCAGCACCGGGAGAGGGCTGATGAACACTGAAGCTTTCTTT. Its protein is CASTGRGLMNTEAFF. This chain uses TRBV5-4 with TRBJ1-1, with unresolved D. The CDR3 is 15 amino acids. Germline assignment: CDR1 SGHNT and CDR2 YYREEE (reference sequence). The germline V and J ends were trimmed by 6 bases and 0 bases, with 15 bases remaining between them. Full variable domain (outside the CDR3, taken from reference TRBV5-4 and TRBJ1-1): ETGVTQSPTHLIKTRGQQVTLRCSSQSGHNTVSWYQQALGQGPQFIFQYYREEENGRGNFPPRFSGLQFPNYSSELNVNALELDDSALYLCASTGRGLMNTEAFFGQGTRLTVV.

J is TRBJ1-4 and V is TRBV5-6, with TRBD1 matching 10 bases. Germline CDR1 is SGHDT and CDR2 is YYEEEE. V dropped 4 bases and J dropped 6; count of bases not matched to a gene: 6. The CDR3 is 15 amino acids. The CDR3 coding sequence is TGTGCCAGCAGCGGGAGGGGGACAGGGGATGAAAAACTGTTTTTT. This sequence encodes CASSGRGTGDEKLFF.